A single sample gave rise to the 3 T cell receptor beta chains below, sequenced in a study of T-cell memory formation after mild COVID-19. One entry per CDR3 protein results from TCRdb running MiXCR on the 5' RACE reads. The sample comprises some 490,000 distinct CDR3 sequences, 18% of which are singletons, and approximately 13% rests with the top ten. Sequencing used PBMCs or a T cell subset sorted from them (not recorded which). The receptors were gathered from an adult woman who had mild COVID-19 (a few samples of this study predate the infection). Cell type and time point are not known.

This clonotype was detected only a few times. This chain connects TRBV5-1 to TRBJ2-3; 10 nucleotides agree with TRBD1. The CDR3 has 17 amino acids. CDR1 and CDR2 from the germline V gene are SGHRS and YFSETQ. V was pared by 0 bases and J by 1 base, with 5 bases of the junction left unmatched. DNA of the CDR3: TGCGCCAGCAGCTTGGCTGACAGGGGGCGTCGCACAGATACGCAGTATTTT. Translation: CASSLADRGRRTDTQYF.

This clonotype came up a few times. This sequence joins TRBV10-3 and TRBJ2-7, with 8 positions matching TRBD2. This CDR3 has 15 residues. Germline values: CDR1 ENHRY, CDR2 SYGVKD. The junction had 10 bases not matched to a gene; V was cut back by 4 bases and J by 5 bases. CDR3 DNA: TGTGCCATCAGTGGGCGGGAGGCCTCCTTGCACGAGCAGTACTTC. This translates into CAISGREASLHEQYF.

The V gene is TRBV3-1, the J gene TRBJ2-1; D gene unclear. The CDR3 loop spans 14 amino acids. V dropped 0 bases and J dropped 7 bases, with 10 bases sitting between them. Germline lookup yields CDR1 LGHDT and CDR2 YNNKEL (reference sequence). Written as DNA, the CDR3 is TGTGCCAGCAGCCAAGATAGGCGTCTAAATGAGCAGTTCTTC. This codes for CASSQDRRLNEQFF.